A few counts support the clone carrying this TCR beta chain. These data belong to a study of CD8+ T cells in alopecia areata. Study context: Dosing spanned 6 to 18 months on tofacitinib, then 6 months off drug.

Regarding treatment: oral pan-JAK inhibitor, 5-10 mg twice daily. Germline CDR1 is SGHRS and CDR2 is YFSETQ. The V end lost 0 bases, the J end lost 4 bases, and 16 bases lay between the germline ends. The CDR3 totals 16 residues. Following RNA extraction, reverse transcription yielded cDNA that acted as the sequencing template. Some clones are missing from TCRdb's copy, which holds only in-frame ones; the method was immunoSEQ multiplex PCR. The table has over 150,000 clones, 55% to 75% seen once. The chain recombines TRBV5-1 with TRBJ1-2; D is unresolved. The receptor was isolated from a human donor with alopecia areata. The starting material was CD4+ T cells sorted from blood, obtained at week 24, from a patient treated with tofacitinib. The CDR3 nucleotides read TGCGCCAGCAGCTTGGGGACGGGCGCGGGTGTCTATGGCTACACCTTC. This gives the protein CASSLGTGAGVYGYTF.